A selection of T cell receptor beta chains follows, all from one sample in a study of T cell responses to AZD1222 COVID-19 vaccine. TCRdb keeps only in-frame clones here, not all; method: immunoSEQ multiplex PCR. The table includes 150,000 to 200,000 clones, around 90% detected once. The specimen comprised peripheral blood, sampled on day 0 of AZD1222 vaccination. The source of these receptors is an adult in good health. Both conserved end residues are trimmed from each CDR3. Each record gives: V gene, J gene, CDR3 protein.

>TRBV18|TRBJ2-7
ASSPEPYNEQY
>TRBV7-8|TRBJ2-1
ASSLVRALSYNEQF
>TRBV3-1/TRBV3-2|TRBJ1-1
ASSQVSMGEAF
>TRBV5-5|TRBJ1-4
ASSWGDRINEKLF
>TRBV5-1|TRBJ1-3
ASSFRGQGASSGNTIY
>TRBV5-1|TRBJ1-6
ASSDRDRALYNSPLH
>TRBV20-1|TRBJ2-1
SASFSGGNEQF
>TRBV10-2|TRBJ1-4
ASSESTREKLF
>TRBV25-1|TRBJ1-2
ASSAGVANYGYT
>TRBV27|TRBJ2-5
ASSLSSGTSGAETQY
>TRBV4-1|TRBJ1-5
ASSQDGSNSNQPQH
>TRBV3-1/TRBV3-2|TRBJ2-1
ASRRLGVAGEYNEQF
>TRBV5-1|TRBJ2-7
ASSLALGRGAYEQY
>TRBV6-5|TRBJ1-5
ASSWTGLNQPQH
>TRBV6-5|TRBJ1-2
ASTYSEGRYGYT
>TRBV27|TRBJ2-7
ASSLMAREAEAYEQY
>TRBV21-1|TRBJ2-7
ASSKAAGQGGYEQY
>TRBV18|TRBJ2-7
ASSPTLHRVEQY
>TRBV12-5|TRBJ2-7
ASPSGTEHYYEQY
>TRBV6-5|TRBJ1-4
ASSLSRGATNEKLF
>TRBV9|TRBJ2-3
ASSVFSGGRGNTQY
>TRBV25-1|TRBJ2-2
ASSEFKTGHTGELF
>TRBV18|TRBJ2-7
ASSPQVQGAYEQY
>TRBV28|TRBJ1-2
ASRSKGEGGGDGYT
>TRBV28|TRBJ2-3
ASITGGGVTDTQY
>TRBV19|TRBJ1-1
ASSQSRGTEAF
>TRBV28|TRBJ2-2
ASSFRGQDTGELF
>TRBV6-5|TRBJ1-5
ASSYSWTDQPQH
>TRBV6-5|TRBJ1-4
ASSYGRSGEKLF
>TRBV11-3|TRBJ2-1
ASSSRLAATHNEQF
>TRBV4-1|TRBJ1-5
ASSQDESGGYQPQH
>TRBV10-2|TRBJ1-6
ASSAGGSYNSPLH
>TRBV19|TRBJ1-2
ASRDQGARGYGYT
>TRBV27|TRBJ2-3
ARGIGSTDTQY
>TRBV6-4|TRBJ2-2
ASSDWAGTGELF
>TRBV13|TRBJ2-5
ASSLRPTGTGRIETQY
>TRBV2|TRBJ1-1
AGARGNTEAF
>TRBV5-6|TRBJ1-2
ASSLIRDIYGYT
>TRBV20-1|TRBJ1-1
SASSRWGGGTEAF
>TRBV9|TRBJ1-1
ASSVVRDRETF
>TRBV7-3|TRBJ2-1
ASGLAANNEQF
>TRBV11-2|TRBJ1-2
ASSLGNYGYT
>TRBV19|TRBJ1-2
ASSIHSNYGYT